The entry below describes one T cell receptor beta chain. In the original workflow: Quantification of nucleated cells was approximated via reference gene primer amplification. Only in-frame clones appear in the TCRdb table, and some are missing; sequencing was by immunoSEQ multiplex PCR. For V, J and clone size, that table is used; D and trimming come from the DNA. Of over 90,000 clones listed, more than 70% are singletons. The CDR3 covers 15 residues. Germline V gives CDR1 MNHEY, CDR2 SMNVEV (reference sequence). The V end was cut by 3 bases, the J end by 3 bases, with 15 bases between. This entry belongs to a study of blood T cell repertoires in COVID-19. Study overall: Whether acute or convalescent, the COVID-19 samples came from the United States, Italy and Spain. T cells, B-cell-depleted T cells, or PBMCs provided the cDNA or gDNA that served as material.

The sample was peripheral blood. The V gene is TRBV27, the J gene TRBJ2-7, with D perhaps TRBD2 (7 bases). The sequence was obtained from a human donor in a cohort sampled during active COVID-19. The CDR3 here is CASSFFGGGGYEQYF. The CDR3 DNA reads as TGTGCCAGCAGTTTTTTTGGGGGCGGGGGCTACGAGCAGTACTTC.